These 9 T cell receptor beta chains originate from one sample sequenced in a study of blood T cells in healthy people across ages. Together with a sample-barcoded 5' primer, a J-beta primer mix was included in a second PCR lasting about 7 to 11 cycles. TCRdb ran MiXCR on the 5' RACE reads and lists one entry per CDR3 protein. The repertoire holds around 800,000 distinct CDR3 sequences, with under 45% as singletons. Source material: blood. The source of these receptors is a man aged 60 to 69 in good health.

This clonotype was seen only a few times. V is TRBV5-1 and J is TRBJ2-5; no clear D gene. The germline V and J ends were trimmed by 3 bases and 1 base, with 10 bases remaining between them. Per germline, CDR1 SGHRS and CDR2 YFSETQ. This CDR3 comprises 14 residues. CDR3 sequence reads: CASSSQPSQETQYF. CDR3 DNA sequence: TGCGCCAGCAGCTCCCAACCTTCCCAAGAGACCCAGTACTTC.

J is TRBJ2-1 and V is TRBV7-6; 8 positions agree with TRBD2. The CDR3 consists of 17 residues. Germline V gives CDR1 SGHVS, CDR2 FNYEAQ. The J segment lost 3 bases and the V segment lost 4 bases, leaving 11 bases of the junction unmatched. CDR3 sequence (DNA): TGTGCCAGCAGCTCGGGGGGTAGCGGGGTCTTCTACAATGAGCAGTTCTTC. Its protein is CASSSGGSGVFYNEQFF.

The chain has TRBV6-1 and TRBJ2-5; possibly TRBD2 for D (7 bases). CDR1 is MNHNS and CDR2 is SASEGT in the germline V gene. This CDR3 comprises 15 residues. Trimming stripped 3 bases from V and 3 bases from J, with 14 bases between. In DNA, the CDR3 is TGTGCCAGCAGTGAGCCGGGGGGCCAAAAAGAGACCCAGTACTTC. Residues: CASSEPGGQKETQYF.

This sequence joins TRBV24-1 and TRBJ2-2; 7 bases align to TRBD1. V was clipped by 4 bases and J by 4 bases; unmatched bases: 2. The germline V gene has CDR1 KGHDR and CDR2 SFDVKD. This CDR3 has 14 amino acids. The CDR3 DNA is TGTGCCACCAGTGAAGGGGGCAGCACCGGGGAGCTGTTTTTT. Amino acid sequence: CATSEGGSTGELFF.

This chain connects TRBV6-6 to TRBJ1-3; D gene unclear. Looked up from germline, CDR1 is MNHNY and CDR2 is SVGAGI (reference sequence). Trimming removed 10 bases at V and 8 bases at J, with 21 bases between. This CDR3 has 14 residues. CDR3 in DNA: TGTGCCACCCGCCCCATAAGGATGTTGGACACCATATATTTT. Translating gives CATRPIRMLDTIYF.

The V call is TRBV7-2, the J call TRBJ2-5; 13 bases match TRBD2. The DNA end is a closer match to TRBJ2-7, so the J assignment may be wrong. The CDR3 length is 16 residues. CDR1 is SGHTA, CDR2 FQGNSA, per germline. The CDR3 is CASSSRTSGGGNEQYF. CDR3 sequence (DNA): TGTGCCAGCAGCTCACGGACTAGCGGGGGCGGCAACGAGCAGTACTTC.

The chain links TRBV6-2 or TRBV6-3 to TRBJ1-2, with D possibly TRBD1 on 6 matching bases. The CDR3 is made up of 20 amino acids. Germline lookup yields CDR1 MNHEY and CDR2 SVGEGT. Trimming removed 11 bases from V and 0 bases from J, with 34 bases in between. For the CDR3, the DNA is TGTGCCGGCACCAAGGACAGCCGGGATCGCCTCGCTCTAACTAACTATGGCTACACCTTC. This gives the protein CAGTKDSRDRLALTNYGYTF.

This clonotype has just a few counts. V and J are TRBV9 and TRBJ2-5; the match to TRBD2 covers 7 bases. Germline CDR1 reads SGDLS; CDR2 reads YYNGEE. With V trimmed by 4 bases and J by 3 bases, 9 bases remained unmatched. This CDR3 is built from 15 residues. CDR3 sequence (DNA): TGTGCCAGCAGCCAGAATCATGCGGGGGAAGAGACCCAGTACTTC. Its translation is CASSQNHAGEETQYF.

This clonotype appeared a single time. The chain recombines TRBV20-1 with TRBJ1-5; D is uncertain. From germline, CDR1 is DFQATT and CDR2 SNEGSKA (reference sequence). Trimming took 0 bases from V and 0 from J, leaving 12 bases between them. The CDR3 sequence is 16 residues long. The CDR3 here is CSARDWRRDSNQPQHF. The CDR3 nucleotides read TGCAGTGCTAGAGATTGGCGGAGAGATAGCAATCAGCCCCAGCATTTT.